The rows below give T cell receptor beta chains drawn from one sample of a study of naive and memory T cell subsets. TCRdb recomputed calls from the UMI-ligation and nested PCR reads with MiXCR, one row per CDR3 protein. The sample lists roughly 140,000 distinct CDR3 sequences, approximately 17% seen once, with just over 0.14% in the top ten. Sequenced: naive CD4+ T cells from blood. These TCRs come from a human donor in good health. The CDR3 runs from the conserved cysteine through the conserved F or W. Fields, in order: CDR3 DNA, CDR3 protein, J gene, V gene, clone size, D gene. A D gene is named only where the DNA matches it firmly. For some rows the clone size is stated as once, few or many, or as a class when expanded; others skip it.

DNA: TGTGCCAGCAGCCAAGACTGGCGTTCCACCGGGGAGCTGTTTTTT
CDR3: CASSQDWRSTGELFF
J: TRBJ2-2
V: TRBV3-1
size: few
D: .

DNA: TGTGCCAGCAGTGAGGGGCAGGGCTGGGATACGCAGTATTTT
CDR3: CASSEGQGWDTQYF
J: TRBJ2-3
V: TRBV2
size: many
D: .

DNA: TGCGCCAGCAGCTTGGAGTCGATCGGGAATGAGCAGTTCTTC
CDR3: CASSLESIGNEQFF
J: TRBJ2-1
V: TRBV5-1
size: few
D: .

DNA: TGTGCCAGCAGTTTAACCTACGGGACGACAGATACGCAGTATTTT
CDR3: CASSLTYGTTDTQYF
J: TRBJ2-3
V: TRBV12-3/TRBV12-4
size: .
D: .

DNA: TGTGCCAGCAGAGGATTTGGGCAGGTAAACACTGAAGCTTTCTTT
CDR3: CASRGFGQVNTEAFF
J: TRBJ1-1
V: TRBV27
size: .
D: .

DNA: TGTGCCAGCAGTTACCCGCAGATCGGAAATTCACCCCTCCACTTT
CDR3: CASSYPQIGNSPLHF
J: TRBJ1-6
V: TRBV6-2/TRBV6-3
size: .
D: .

DNA: TGTGCCATCAGTGATAAGTCTAGCGGGATCTCCTACGAGCAGTACTTC
CDR3: CAISDKSSGISYEQYF
J: TRBJ2-7
V: TRBV10-3
size: .
D: TRBD2

DNA: TGTGCCAGCAGTTACGATAGTAAAGGCTGGGAGCAGTACTTC
CDR3: CASSYDSKGWEQYF
J: TRBJ2-7
V: TRBV6-5
size: .
D: .

DNA: TGTGCCAGCAGCTCGCCTTCCGGTGAAGCTTTCTTT
CDR3: CASSSPSGEAFF
J: TRBJ1-1
V: TRBV11-1
size: many
D: .

DNA: TGTGCCATCTTGATGAGGCTGCGGGAGAGAAGCTCCTACGAGCAGTACTTC
CDR3: CAILMRLRERSSYEQYF
J: TRBJ2-7
V: TRBV10-3
size: .
D: TRBD2

DNA: TGTGCCAGCAAGGGGGGGACAGGGGGCTCGCCTTCACCCCTCCACTTT
CDR3: CASKGGTGGSPSPLHF
J: TRBJ1-6
V: TRBV6-6
size: few
D: TRBD1

DNA: TGTGCCAGCAGCTTGGCAGAGAATCAGCCCCAGCATTTT
CDR3: CASSLAENQPQHF
J: TRBJ1-5
V: TRBV7-9
size: .
D: .

DNA: TGCGCCAGCAGCCAAGTCCCAGTAGGGAACACCGGGGAGCTGTTTTTT
CDR3: CASSQVPVGNTGELFF
J: TRBJ2-2
V: TRBV4-3
size: .
D: .

DNA: TGTGCCAGCAGCCGGGGGGCCAGGGGGCTGTACGAGCAGTACTTC
CDR3: CASSRGARGLYEQYF
J: TRBJ2-7
V: TRBV5-6
size: .
D: .

DNA: TGTGCCAGCAGCTTTCTAGCGGGAGTAAATGAGCAGTTCTTC
CDR3: CASSFLAGVNEQFF
J: TRBJ2-1
V: TRBV5-6
size: few
D: TRBD2

DNA: TGTGCCACCAGTGCGGACAGGGGGCCCTACGAGCAGTACTTC
CDR3: CATSADRGPYEQYF
J: TRBJ2-7
V: TRBV24-1
size: .
D: TRBD1

DNA: TGTGCCAGCAGCTTAGTGGCGGGAGAAGGGGCGGATACGCAGTATTTT
CDR3: CASSLVAGEGADTQYF
J: TRBJ2-3
V: TRBV7-2
size: .
D: TRBD2

DNA: TGCAGTGCGCGCTTACTAGCGGGAGCGACAGATACGCAGTATTTT
CDR3: CSARLLAGATDTQYF
J: TRBJ2-3
V: TRBV20-1
size: .
D: TRBD2

DNA: TGCAGTGCTACTCGGACTAGCGGGAACTACGAGCAGTACTTC
CDR3: CSATRTSGNYEQYF
J: TRBJ2-7
V: TRBV20-1
size: few
D: TRBD2

DNA: TGTGCCAGCAGTGATAATAGGGGTGGCTATGGCTACACCTTC
CDR3: CASSDNRGGYGYTF
J: TRBJ1-2
V: TRBV2
size: few
D: .

DNA: TGTGCCAGCACGGTATTCCAGGCGCCCAACACTGAAGCTTTCTTT
CDR3: CASTVFQAPNTEAFF
J: TRBJ1-1
V: TRBV2
size: few
D: .

DNA: TGTGCCAGCTCCTCCAGCGGAGGCACAGATACGCAGTATTTT
CDR3: CASSSSGGTDTQYF
J: TRBJ2-3
V: TRBV18
size: .
D: .

DNA: TGCGCCAGCAGCTCCAGACTAGCGGGTGATTTTTTGCTTGGTTCCTACAATGAGCAGTTCTTC
CDR3: CASSSRLAGDFLLGSYNEQFF
J: TRBJ2-1
V: TRBV5-1
size: few
D: TRBD2

DNA: TGTGCCAGCAGCGGGGGGGACAGGGGTCTAACTTACTATGGCTACACCTTC
CDR3: CASSGGDRGLTYYGYTF
J: TRBJ1-2
V: TRBV12-3/TRBV12-4
size: .
D: TRBD1

DNA: TGTGCCACCAGTGAATCCGGGACTAGCAATGAGCAGTTCTTC
CDR3: CATSESGTSNEQFF
J: TRBJ2-1
V: TRBV24-1
size: .
D: TRBD2

DNA: TGCAGTGCTACCGGCGGGAGAAAGAATTCCTACGAGCAGTACTTC
CDR3: CSATGGRKNSYEQYF
J: TRBJ2-7
V: TRBV20-1
size: few
D: TRBD2

DNA: TGCGCCAGCAGCTGGGAACAGTCGAGCTCCTATAATTCACCCCTCCACTTT
CDR3: CASSWEQSSSYNSPLHF
J: TRBJ1-6
V: TRBV5-1
size: .
D: .

DNA: TGTGCCAGCAGGCTAGTTGGCGGCGTCTCCTACGAGCAGTACTTC
CDR3: CASRLVGGVSYEQYF
J: TRBJ2-7
V: TRBV6-2/TRBV6-3
size: few
D: .

DNA: TGTGCCAGCAGTTTACCCCCAGGGTGGCGGGACTTGACCGGGTCCGGGGAGCTGTTTTTT
CDR3: CASSLPPGWRDLTGSGELFF
J: TRBJ2-2
V: TRBV12-3/TRBV12-4
size: .
D: .

DNA: TGTGCCAGCAGTACCCAGGGGGGTCAGCCCCAGCATTTT
CDR3: CASSTQGGQPQHF
J: TRBJ1-5
V: TRBV27
size: .
D: TRBD1

DNA: TGTGCCAGCAGTTTAAGGCGTGCTGAAGCTTTCTTT
CDR3: CASSLRRAEAFF
J: TRBJ1-1
V: TRBV28
size: few
D: .

DNA: TGCAGTGCTAGAGATCTCTCCGGGAGGGCCGACGAGCAGTACTTC
CDR3: CSARDLSGRADEQYF
J: TRBJ2-7
V: TRBV20-1
size: few
D: TRBD2

DNA: TGTGCCAGCAGAGCCGACAGGGAGAACACCGGGGAGCTGTTTTTT
CDR3: CASRADRENTGELFF
J: TRBJ2-2
V: TRBV2
size: few
D: TRBD1

DNA: TGTGCCAGCAGCTCGCGGACAGGGCGAACTAACTATGGCTACACCTTC
CDR3: CASSSRTGRTNYGYTF
J: TRBJ1-2
V: TRBV11-1
size: .
D: TRBD1

DNA: TGTGCCAGCAGTTTAGGGGGGGGATTCTACGAGCAGTACTTC
CDR3: CASSLGGGFYEQYF
J: TRBJ2-7
V: TRBV28
size: few
D: TRBD2

DNA: TGTGCCAGCAGTCAACCATACCGCACAGATACGCAGTATTTT
CDR3: CASSQPYRTDTQYF
J: TRBJ2-3
V: TRBV28
size: .
D: .

DNA: TGTGCCAGCAGTTTAAAGCGCAGGGAGCAGTACTTC
CDR3: CASSLKRREQYF
J: TRBJ2-7
V: TRBV28
size: .
D: .

DNA: TGTGCCAGCAGCCCTCACGGCCCCTACGAGCAGTACTTC
CDR3: CASSPHGPYEQYF
J: TRBJ2-7
V: TRBV7-2
size: few
D: .

DNA: TGTGCCAGCACCCCAGGGTCGAACTCTGGAAACACCATATATTTT
CDR3: CASTPGSNSGNTIYF
J: TRBJ1-3
V: TRBV28
size: few
D: .

DNA: TGTGCCAGCAGTTACGCGAAGGGCTATGGCTACACCTTC
CDR3: CASSYAKGYGYTF
J: TRBJ1-2
V: TRBV6-5
size: .
D: .

DNA: TGTGCCAGCAGCCCCCTGGGCCCAAACACAGATACGCAGTATTTT
CDR3: CASSPLGPNTDTQYF
J: TRBJ2-3
V: TRBV7-2
size: .
D: .

DNA: TGTGCCAGCAGCCAAGACCTTCTAGCGGGAGTTAACAATGAGCAGTTCTTC
CDR3: CASSQDLLAGVNNEQFF
J: TRBJ2-1
V: TRBV3-1
size: .
D: TRBD2

DNA: TGTGCCAGCAGTCCCAAGGGGGCGCTAACCTCCGATACGCAGTATTTT
CDR3: CASSPKGALTSDTQYF
J: TRBJ2-3
V: TRBV11-2
size: few
D: TRBD1

DNA: TGTGCCAGCAGTTTAGCGCTGCCCGGCAGCCTGTTCTTT
CDR3: CASSLALPGSLFF
J: TRBJ1-1
V: TRBV12-3/TRBV12-4
size: few
D: .

DNA: TGCGCCAGCAGCACAAACAGGGAATACAATGAGCAGTTCTTC
CDR3: CASSTNREYNEQFF
J: TRBJ2-1
V: TRBV5-1
size: .
D: .

DNA: TGCAGCGTTGAAGGACAGGGGTCCCTCCACTTT
CDR3: CSVEGQGSLHF
J: TRBJ1-6
V: TRBV29-1
size: few
D: TRBD1

DNA: TGTGCCAGCAGTTTAAGGTCCGGGAGCGGTGAGACCCAGTACTTC
CDR3: CASSLRSGSGETQYF
J: TRBJ2-5
V: TRBV12-3/TRBV12-4
size: .
D: .

DNA: TGTGCCAGCAGCTTAAGGATCGGGGGCGGACAGTATGGCTACACCTTC
CDR3: CASSLRIGGGQYGYTF
J: TRBJ1-2
V: TRBV13
size: few
D: .

DNA: TGTGCCAGCAGCTTAGACAGGGGATACAACGAGCAGTACTTC
CDR3: CASSLDRGYNEQYF
J: TRBJ2-7
V: TRBV7-2
size: .
D: TRBD1

DNA: TGCGCCAGCAGCACGCCGCCGGGACAGGAGCCCTACGAGCAGTACTTC
CDR3: CASSTPPGQEPYEQYF
J: TRBJ2-7
V: TRBV5-1
size: few
D: TRBD1

DNA: TGTGCCAGCGGGCGAGAGACAGGGGTCGCCCACGAGCAGTACTTC
CDR3: CASGRETGVAHEQYF
J: TRBJ2-7
V: TRBV5-4
size: .
D: TRBD1

DNA: TGTGCCAGCAGCTTAGCGAACAGGGGAACATATCAGCCCCAGCATTTT
CDR3: CASSLANRGTYQPQHF
J: TRBJ1-5
V: TRBV7-2
size: many
D: TRBD1

DNA: TGCAGTGCTACCCCACAGGGGGCCGCTGGCTACACCTTC
CDR3: CSATPQGAAGYTF
J: TRBJ1-2
V: TRBV20-1
size: .
D: TRBD1

DNA: TGTGCCAGCAGTTCCCAATGGGGGAACACCGGGGAGCTGTTTTTT
CDR3: CASSSQWGNTGELFF
J: TRBJ2-2
V: TRBV6-2/TRBV6-3
size: many
D: .

DNA: TGTGCCAGCAGTTCCCCTTATAATTCACCCCTCCACTTT
CDR3: CASSSPYNSPLHF
J: TRBJ1-6
V: TRBV28
size: few
D: .

DNA: TGCGCCAGCAGCCCAGGGACAGGGGGTTTCACAGATACGCAGTATTTT
CDR3: CASSPGTGGFTDTQYF
J: TRBJ2-3
V: TRBV5-1
size: .
D: TRBD1

DNA: TGCAGCGTTGAGCTAATCGTAGGGGGTATCACTGAAGCTTTCTTT
CDR3: CSVELIVGGITEAFF
J: TRBJ1-1
V: TRBV29-1
size: few
D: .

DNA: TGTGCCAGCACAGAAGGACGTCCGACTACTAGCGGGGGCTACGAGCAGTACTTC
CDR3: CASTEGRPTTSGGYEQYF
J: TRBJ2-7
V: TRBV2
size: .
D: TRBD2

DNA: TGTGCCATCAGTGGCACAGGAAGCTATGGCTACACCTTC
CDR3: CAISGTGSYGYTF
J: TRBJ1-2
V: TRBV10-3
size: .
D: .

DNA: TGCAGTGCTAGAGCGCCAGGGGGGGGGAACACCGGGGAGCTGTTTTTT
CDR3: CSARAPGGGNTGELFF
J: TRBJ2-2
V: TRBV20-1
size: many
D: .